This T cell receptor beta chain was identified in a study of blood T cell repertoires in COVID-19. About the study: COVID-19 samples collected from the United States, Italy and Spain covered acute and convalescent phases.

Clones were read by immunoSEQ multiplex PCR, and TCRdb kept only the in-frame ones, dropping some. The sample contains 90,000 to 100,000 clones, 65% to 85% of which appear only once. V gave up 0 bases and J gave up 8 bases, with 16 bases separating them. Germline V CDR1 and CDR2: LGHDT, YNNKEL (reference sequence). The CDR3 runs 15 residues. The sample was peripheral blood. The sequence derives from a man in his fifties or sixties with acute or convalescent COVID-19. The gene calls are TRBV3-1 (or the pseudogene TRBV3-2) and TRBJ1-2; D is unclear. The CDR3: CASSQDGRGGRGYTF. Written as DNA, the CDR3 is TGTGCCAGCAGCCAAGATGGGCGGGGTGGAAGAGGCTACACCTTC.